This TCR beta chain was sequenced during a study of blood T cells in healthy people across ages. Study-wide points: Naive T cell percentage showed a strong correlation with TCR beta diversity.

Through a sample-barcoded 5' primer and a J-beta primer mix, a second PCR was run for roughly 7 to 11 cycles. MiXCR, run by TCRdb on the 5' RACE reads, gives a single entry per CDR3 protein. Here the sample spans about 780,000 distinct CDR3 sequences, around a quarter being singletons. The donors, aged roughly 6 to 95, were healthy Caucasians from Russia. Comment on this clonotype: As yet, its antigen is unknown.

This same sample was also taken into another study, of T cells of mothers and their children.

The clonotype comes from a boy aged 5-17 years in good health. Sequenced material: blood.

The CDR3 nucleotides read TGTGCCAGCAGCCCAGGGGCTAGCGGGGCCAATGAGCAGTTCTTC. This codes for CASSPGASGANEQFF. The rearrangement links TRBV7-2 to TRBJ2-1; 9 bases map to TRBD2. The junction had 8 bases not matched to a gene; V was cut back by 5 bases and J by 6 bases. The CDR3 contains 15 residues. Looked up from germline, CDR1 is SGHTA and CDR2 is FQGNSA.